The 20 T cell receptor beta chains below all came from one sample that was sequenced in a study of blood T cell repertoires in COVID-19. The table came from immunoSEQ multiplex PCR; TCRdb's copy has only in-frame clones and leaves some out. The profile covers some 210,000 clones, with about 92% appearing a single time and around 1.2% taken by the ten largest. Input material: peripheral blood. These receptors all come from a man aged 30 to 39 with acute or convalescent COVID-19.

The chain recombines TRBV11-1 with TRBJ1-2, with TRBD1 as a possible D gene (5 bases). CDR1 and CDR2 (germline): SGHAT, FQDESV (reference sequence). The CDR3 is made up of 13 amino acids. V was trimmed by 3 bases and J by 8 bases, leaving 13 bases between them. CDR3 sequence (DNA): TGTGCCAGCAGCTTTCGCACAGGTGGCGGCTACACCTTC. Protein product: CASSFRTGGGYTF.

This chain joins TRBV27 and TRBJ2-3, with 13 bases identical to TRBD2. CDR3 length equals 16 residues. Germline CDR1 reads MNHEY; CDR2 reads SMNVEV (reference sequence). After removal of 5 bases from V and 2 bases from J, the junction contained 4 bases not matched to a gene. This chain's CDR3 is CASSEGLAGITDTQYF. Written as DNA, the CDR3 is TGTGCCAGCAGTGAGGGACTAGCGGGAATCACAGATACGCAGTATTTT.

Regarding this clone: This sample also contains other DNA sequences that code for the same CDR3. The V call is TRBV28, the J call TRBJ2-2, with 8 bases lining up with TRBD2. The CDR3 is 15 residues long. CDR1 is MDHEN, CDR2 SYDVKM, per germline. After removal of 2 bases from V and 6 bases from J, the junction contained 5 bases not matched to a gene. The CDR3 bases are TGTGCCAGCAGTTTAGGACTAGCCGGAGCCGGGGAGCTGTTTTTT. Its protein is CASSLGLAGAGELFF.

The V gene is TRBV7-3, the J gene TRBJ2-5, with 10 bases fitting TRBD1. With V trimmed by 5 bases and J by 2 bases, 5 bases remained unmatched. Germline lookup yields CDR1 SGHTA and CDR2 FQGTGA. CDR3 size: 15 residues. The CDR3: CASSQTGGRQETQYF. The DNA of the CDR3 is TGTGCCAGCAGCCAGACAGGGGGCAGGCAAGAGACCCAGTACTTC.

This clone was detected only a few times. The rearrangement uses TRBV30 and TRBJ2-7; TRBD2 might be the D (5 bases). Looked up from germline, CDR1 is GTSNPN and CDR2 is SVGIG (reference sequence). The V end lost 2 bases, the J end lost 2 bases, and 10 bases lay between the germline ends. This CDR3 region has 13 residues. CDR3 protein: CAWSLSGAYEQYF. The CDR3 bases are TGTGCCTGGAGTCTCTCCGGGGCCTACGAGCAGTACTTC.

The genes are TRBV3-1 (or the pseudogene TRBV3-2) and TRBJ2-7; D remains unclear. The V and J ends lost 0 bases and 2 bases respectively, with 8 bases between them. The CDR3 sequence is 14 residues long. The germline CDR1 and CDR2 sequences are LGHDT and YNNKEL (reference sequence). The CDR3 DNA is TGTGCCAGCAGCCAAGATGTCAGTGCCTACGAGCAGTACTTC. Encoded protein: CASSQDVSAYEQYF.

The chain uses TRBV4-1 and TRBJ1-2; a weak D match, TRBD1 (6 bases). There are 16 residues in the CDR3. The germline V gene has CDR1 MGHRA and CDR2 YSYEKL. The germline V and J ends were trimmed by 4 bases and 0 bases, with 15 bases remaining between them. DNA for the CDR3: TGCGCCAGCAGCCCGCGGACAGACCTCACTAACTATGGCTACACCTTC. Its protein is CASSPRTDLTNYGYTF.

V is TRBV6-6 and J is TRBJ1-1, with 9 bases that match TRBD1. J lost 3 bases, V lost 9 bases, and 8 bases had no gene match. The CDR3 sequence is 14 residues long. From germline, CDR1 is MNHNY and CDR2 SVGAGI (reference sequence). CDR3 protein: CASRQGGSDTEAFF. The CDR3 DNA sequence: TGTGCCAGTCGACAGGGGGGGTCGGACACTGAAGCTTTCTTT.

V is TRBV5-8 and J is TRBJ1-1; 11 nucleotides match TRBD1. Per germline, CDR1 SGHTS and CDR2 YDEGEE. The CDR3 consists of 15 residues. With 7 bases clipped from V and 4 bases from J, the junction kept 9 bases outside the gene matches. The CDR3 DNA reads as TGTGCCAGCCTACGGTCCGGGACAGGGGGCACTGAAGCTTTCTTT. It codes for CASLRSGTGGTEAFF.

This chain connects TRBV10-3 to TRBJ2-2; TRBD2 agrees at 9 bases. CDR3 length equals 16 residues. V trimming: 3 bases; J trimming: 7 bases; junction bases outside the gene matches: 9. The V gene's germline CDR1 is ENHRY and CDR2 SYGVKD. The CDR3 DNA reads as TGTGCCATCAGTGATCCTAGCGGGATGATAGTCGGGGAGCTGTTTTTT. Its protein product is CAISDPSGMIVGELFF.

This chain joins TRBV27 and TRBJ2-3, with TRBD1 matching 9 bases. CDR3 length: 15 amino acids. Germline values: CDR1 MNHEY, CDR2 SMNVEV (reference sequence). J gave up 5 bases and V 1 base, and 4 bases lay outside the gene matches. The CDR3 loop reads CASSLWGQGIDTQYF. The DNA for the CDR3 is TGTGCCAGCAGTTTATGGGGACAGGGAATAGATACGCAGTATTTT.

The V gene is TRBV19, the J gene TRBJ1-5; tentatively, D is TRBD1 (6 bases). This CDR3 spans 16 amino acids. V lost 4 bases to trimming and J lost 1 base, with 14 bases between them. CDR1 is LNHDA, CDR2 SQIVND, per germline (reference sequence). This CDR3 is CASSKQGRFSNQPQHF. Here the CDR3 DNA reads TGTGCCAGTAGTAAACAGGGAAGGTTCAGCAATCAGCCCCAGCATTTT.

This clone was seen only a few times. The J gene is TRBJ1-6, the V gene TRBV18; 8 positions match TRBD1. The CDR3 has 15 residues. After removal of 2 bases from V and 10 bases from J, the junction contained 7 bases not matched to a gene. CDR1 and CDR2 from the germline V gene are KGHSH and LQKENI. DNA for the CDR3: TGTGCCAGCTCACCATATGACAGGGGAAGCTCACCCCTCCACTTT. Translating it yields CASSPYDRGSSPLHF.

The chain employs TRBV28 and TRBJ2-7; possible D gene TRBD1, 5 bases. The CDR3 is made up of 11 amino acids. Trimming cost V 5 bases and J 7 bases, with 9 bases left between them. Germline CDR1 reads MDHEN; CDR2 reads SYDVKM. The CDR3 reads CASSQGAEQYF. The CDR3 coding sequence is TGTGCCAGCAGTCAGGGCGCTGAGCAGTACTTC.

This clone has only a few counts. The genes are TRBV2 and TRBJ2-2; 9 bases are a match to TRBD1. This CDR3 has 15 amino acids. CDR1 and CDR2 from the germline V gene are SNHLY and FYNNEI. The ends lost 8 bases at V and 2 bases at J; junction bases unmatched: 6. CDR3 in amino acids: CASEGQGINTGELFF. In nucleotides, the CDR3 is TGTGCCAGCGAGGGACAGGGAATTAACACCGGGGAGCTGTTTTTT.

The table lists this clone with a count of one. V and J are TRBV19 and TRBJ1-2, with a tentative D call TRBD1 (6 bases). The CDR3 is 15 amino acids. Between the trimmed V and J ends, which lost 3 bases and 4 bases, there was a span of 15 bases. CDR1 and CDR2 (germline): LNHDA, SQIVND (reference sequence). DNA for the CDR3: TGTGCCAGTAGTATGGCGCAGGGGCTTCGCTATGGCTACACCTTC. It translates to CASSMAQGLRYGYTF.

V usage is TRBV27 and J usage is TRBJ1-4; possibly TRBD1 for D (5 bases). This CDR3 region has 14 residues. Trimming took 0 bases from V and 10 from J, leaving 12 bases between them. Germline-derived CDR1 and CDR2 are MNHEY and SMNVEV (reference sequence). CDR3 protein: CASSLSQGLAKLFF. CDR3 bases: TGTGCCAGCAGTTTATCTCAGGGATTGGCAAAACTGTTTTTT.

The chain recombines TRBV5-1 with TRBJ1-1; D uncertain. There are 14 residues in the CDR3. Trimming pared 2 bases from V and 1 base from J, leaving 9 bases between. The germline CDR1 and CDR2 sequences are SGHRS and YFSETQ. CDR3 loop: CASSLLVGNTEAFF. CDR3 sequence (DNA): TGCGCCAGCAGCTTACTAGTGGGGAACACTGAAGCTTTCTTT. Full variable domain (rest looked up from reference TRBV5-1 and TRBJ1-1): KAGVTQTPRYLIKTRGQQVTLSCSPISGHRSVSWYQQTPGQGLQFLFEYFSETQRNKGNFPGRFSGRQFSNSRSEMNVSTLELGDSALYLCASSLLVGNTEAFFGQGTRLTVV.

The chain recombines TRBV30 with TRBJ1-6, with D maybe TRBD1 (5 bases). The CDR3 contains 17 residues. CDR1 is GTSNPN, CDR2 SVGIG, per germline (reference sequence). Trimming removed 0 bases from V and 8 bases from J, with 20 bases in between. The DNA of the CDR3 is TGTGCCTGGAGTGTAAAGATAAGGGGCTTTAATTATTCACCCCTCCACTTT. Amino acid sequence: CAWSVKIRGFNYSPLHF.

This clone occurred once. The V and J genes are TRBV5-4 and TRBJ2-3; 7 bases agree with TRBD1. J lost 1 base, V lost 4 bases, and 9 bases had no gene match. The CDR3 loop spans 16 amino acids. The germline CDR1 and CDR2 sequences are SGHNT and YYREEE (reference sequence). The CDR3 DNA follows: TGTGCCAGCAGCCCACAGGGGAAGGTCGGCACAGATACGCAGTATTTT. Protein sequence: CASSPQGKVGTDTQYF.